This paragraph covers one TCR beta chain sequence. The target antigen is unknown. This specimen comes from a study of vaccination effects on CD4 cells after COVID-19. The CDR3 loop spans 17 amino acids. CDR1 and CDR2 (germline): MNHEY, SMNVEV (reference sequence). V was clipped by 5 bases and J by 0 bases; unmatched bases: 8. Some clones are missing from TCRdb's copy, which holds only in-frame ones; the method was immunoSEQ multiplex PCR. Of 30,000 to 40,000 clones listed, approximately 75% are singletons. Using viral peptide pools, the ViraFEST assay grew out antigen-specific CD4+ T cells prior to sequencing. CD4+ T cell isolation took place after approximately 11 days of culture. Subjects were given two BNT162b2 or mRNA-1273 vaccine doses. Absence of prior SARS-CoV-2 infection characterized the vaccine recipients, who showed negative nucleocapsid antibodies.

The V gene is TRBV27, the J gene TRBJ1-5; 9 bases map to TRBD1. The receptor comes from a human donor who received a COVID-19 vaccine. Here the sequenced sample was CD4+ T cells from PBMCs cultured with HCoV-229E spike peptides, taken after COVID-19 vaccination. The CDR3 coding sequence is TGTGCCAGCAGTCCGGGACAGGGATCCTATAGCAATCAGCCCCAGCATTTT. Translated: CASSPGQGSYSNQPQHF.